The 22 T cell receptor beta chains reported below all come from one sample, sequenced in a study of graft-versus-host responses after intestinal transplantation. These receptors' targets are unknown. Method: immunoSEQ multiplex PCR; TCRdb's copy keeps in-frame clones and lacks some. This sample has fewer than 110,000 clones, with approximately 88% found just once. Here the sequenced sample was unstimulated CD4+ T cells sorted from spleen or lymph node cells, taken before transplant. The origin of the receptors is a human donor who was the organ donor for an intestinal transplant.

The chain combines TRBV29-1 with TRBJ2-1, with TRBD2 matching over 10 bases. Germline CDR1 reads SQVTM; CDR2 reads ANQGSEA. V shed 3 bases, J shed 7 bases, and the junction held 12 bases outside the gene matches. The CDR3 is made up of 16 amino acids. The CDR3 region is CSVEGLAGVVRNEQFF. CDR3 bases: TGCAGCGTTGAGGGCCTAGCGGGAGTAGTTAGGAATGAGCAGTTCTTC.

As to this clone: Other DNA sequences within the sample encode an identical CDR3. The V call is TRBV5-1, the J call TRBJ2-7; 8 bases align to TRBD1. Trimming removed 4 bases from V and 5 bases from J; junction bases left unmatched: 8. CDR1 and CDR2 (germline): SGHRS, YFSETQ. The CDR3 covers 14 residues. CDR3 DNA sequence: TGCGCCAGCAGCGTTGGACAGGGTTTCCACGAGCAGTACTTC. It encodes CASSVGQGFHEQYF.

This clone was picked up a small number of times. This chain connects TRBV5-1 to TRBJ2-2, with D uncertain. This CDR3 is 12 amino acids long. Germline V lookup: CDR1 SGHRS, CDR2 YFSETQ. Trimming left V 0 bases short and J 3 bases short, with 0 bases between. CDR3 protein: CASSLDTGELFF. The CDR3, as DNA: TGCGCCAGCAGCTTGGACACCGGGGAGCTGTTTTTT. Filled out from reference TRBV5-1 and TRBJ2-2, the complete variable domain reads KAGVTQTPRYLIKTRGQQVTLSCSPISGHRSVSWYQQTPGQGLQFLFEYFSETQRNKGNFPGRFSGRQFSNSRSEMNVSTLELGDSALYLCASSLDTGELFFGEGSRLTVL.

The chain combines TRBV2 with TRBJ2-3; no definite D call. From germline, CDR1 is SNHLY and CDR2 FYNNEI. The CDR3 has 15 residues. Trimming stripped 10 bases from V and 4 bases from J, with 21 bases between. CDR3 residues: CATNKPGPKSDTQYF. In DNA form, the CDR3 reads TGTGCCACCAATAAACCCGGACCGAAATCAGATACGCAGTATTTT.

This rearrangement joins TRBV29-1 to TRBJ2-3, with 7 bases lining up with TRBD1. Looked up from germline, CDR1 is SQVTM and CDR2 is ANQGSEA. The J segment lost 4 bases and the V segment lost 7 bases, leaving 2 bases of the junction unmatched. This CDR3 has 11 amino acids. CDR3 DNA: TGCAGCGGGGGACAGTCAGATACGCAGTATTTT. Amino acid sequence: CSGGQSDTQYF.

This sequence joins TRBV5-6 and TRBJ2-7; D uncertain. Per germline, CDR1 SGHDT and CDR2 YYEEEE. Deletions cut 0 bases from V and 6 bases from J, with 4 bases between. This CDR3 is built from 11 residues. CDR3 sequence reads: CASSLDREQYF. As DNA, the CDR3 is TGTGCCAGCAGCTTGGACCGCGAGCAGTACTTC. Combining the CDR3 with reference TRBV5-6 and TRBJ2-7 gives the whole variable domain DAGVTQSPTHLIKTRGQQVTLRCSPKSGHDTVSWYQQALGQGPQFIFQYYEEEERQRGNFPDRFSGHQFPNYSSELNVNALLLGDSALYLCASSLDREQYFGPGTRLTVT.

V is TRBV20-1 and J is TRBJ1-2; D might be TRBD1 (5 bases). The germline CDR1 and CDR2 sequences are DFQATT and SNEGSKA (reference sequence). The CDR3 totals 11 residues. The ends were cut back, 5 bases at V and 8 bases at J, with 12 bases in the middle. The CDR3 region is CSAALGRGYTF. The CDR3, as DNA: TGCAGTGCTGCACTGGGGCGGGGCTACACCTTC.

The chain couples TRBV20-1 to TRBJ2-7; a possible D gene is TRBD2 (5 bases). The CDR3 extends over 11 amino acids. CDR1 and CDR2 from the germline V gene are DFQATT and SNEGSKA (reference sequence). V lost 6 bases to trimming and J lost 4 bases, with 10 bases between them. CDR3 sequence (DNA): TGCAGTGCCATCCGGGATTACGAGCAGTACTTC. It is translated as CSAIRDYEQYF.

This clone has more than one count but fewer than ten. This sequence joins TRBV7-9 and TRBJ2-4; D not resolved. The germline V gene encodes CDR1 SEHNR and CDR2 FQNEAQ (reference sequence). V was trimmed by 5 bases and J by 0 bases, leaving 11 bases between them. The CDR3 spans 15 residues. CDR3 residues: CASSRQGLAKNIQYF. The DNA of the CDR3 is TGTGCCAGCAGCCGACAAGGGCTAGCCAAAAACATTCAGTACTTC.

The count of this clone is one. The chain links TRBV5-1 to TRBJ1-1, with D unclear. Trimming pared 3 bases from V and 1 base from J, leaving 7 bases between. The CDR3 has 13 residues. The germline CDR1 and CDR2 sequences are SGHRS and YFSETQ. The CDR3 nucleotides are TGCGCCAGCAGCTACGCGGGGAACACTGAAGCTTTCTTT. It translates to CASSYAGNTEAFF.

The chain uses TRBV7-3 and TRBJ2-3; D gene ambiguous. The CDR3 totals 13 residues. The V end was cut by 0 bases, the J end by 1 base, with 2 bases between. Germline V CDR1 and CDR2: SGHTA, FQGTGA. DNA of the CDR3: TGTGCCAGCAGCTTAACAGGCACAGATACGCAGTATTTT. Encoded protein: CASSLTGTDTQYF.

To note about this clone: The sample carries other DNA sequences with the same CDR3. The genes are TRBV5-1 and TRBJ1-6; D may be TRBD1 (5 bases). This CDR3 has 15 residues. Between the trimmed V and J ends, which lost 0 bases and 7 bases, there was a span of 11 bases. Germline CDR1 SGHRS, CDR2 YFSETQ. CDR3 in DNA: TGCGCCAGCAGCTTGGGTGGGACGGAGAATTCACCCCTCCACTTT. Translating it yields CASSLGGTENSPLHF.

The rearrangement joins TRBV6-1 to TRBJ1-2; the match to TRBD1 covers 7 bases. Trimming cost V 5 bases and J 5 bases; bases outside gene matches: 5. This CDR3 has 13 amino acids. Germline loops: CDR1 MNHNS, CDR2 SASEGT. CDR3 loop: CASSTRDRYGYTF. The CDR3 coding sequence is TGTGCCAGCAGTACCCGGGACAGATATGGCTACACCTTC.

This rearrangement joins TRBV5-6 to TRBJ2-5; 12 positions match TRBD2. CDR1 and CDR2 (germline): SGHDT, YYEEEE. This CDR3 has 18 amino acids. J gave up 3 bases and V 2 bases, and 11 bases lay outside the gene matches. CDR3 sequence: CASSLRRLAGVIEETQYF. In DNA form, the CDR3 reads TGTGCCAGCAGCTTACGGCGACTAGCGGGGGTTATAGAAGAGACCCAGTACTTC. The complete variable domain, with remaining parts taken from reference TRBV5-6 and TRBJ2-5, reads DAGVTQSPTHLIKTRGQQVTLRCSPKSGHDTVSWYQQALGQGPQFIFQYYEEEERQRGNFPDRFSGHQFPNYSSELNVNALLLGDSALYLCASSLRRLAGVIEETQYFGPGTRLLVL.

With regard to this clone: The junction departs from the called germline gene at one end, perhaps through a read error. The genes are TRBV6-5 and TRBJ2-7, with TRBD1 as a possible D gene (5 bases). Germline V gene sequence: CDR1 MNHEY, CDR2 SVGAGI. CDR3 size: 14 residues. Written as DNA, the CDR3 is TGTGCCAGCGGTTATCCAGGGCTCTCCTACGAGCAGTACTTC. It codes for CASGYPGLSYEQYF.

The CDR3, as DNA: TGTGCCAGCAGCTTGGGGCAGAGAAATACAAACACTGAAGCTTTCTTT. This codes for CASSLGQRNTNTEAFF. The chain links TRBV4-2 to TRBJ1-1, with D possibly being TRBD1 (5 bases). CDR3 length: 16 amino acids. CDR1 LGHNA and CDR2 YNFKEQ come from the germline V gene. The ends were cut back, 5 bases at V and 2 bases at J, with 18 bases in the middle.

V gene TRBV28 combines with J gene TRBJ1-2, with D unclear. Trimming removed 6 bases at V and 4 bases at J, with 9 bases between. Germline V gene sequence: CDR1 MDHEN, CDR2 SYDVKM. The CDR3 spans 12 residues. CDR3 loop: CASRKSGYGYTF. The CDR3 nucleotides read TGTGCCAGCAGAAAATCGGGCTATGGCTACACCTTC.

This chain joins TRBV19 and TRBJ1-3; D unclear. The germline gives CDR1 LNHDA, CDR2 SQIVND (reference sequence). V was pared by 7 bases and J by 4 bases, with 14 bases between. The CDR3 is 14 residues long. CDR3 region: CASTTTLSGNTIYF. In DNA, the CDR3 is TGTGCCAGTACCACTACACTATCCGGAAACACCATATATTTT.

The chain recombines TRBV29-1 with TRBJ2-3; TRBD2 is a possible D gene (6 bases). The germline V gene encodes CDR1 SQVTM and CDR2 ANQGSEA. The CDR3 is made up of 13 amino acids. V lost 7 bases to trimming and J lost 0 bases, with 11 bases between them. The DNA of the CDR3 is TGCAGCGGAACGGCGGGAAGCACAGATACGCAGTATTTT. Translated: CSGTAGSTDTQYF.

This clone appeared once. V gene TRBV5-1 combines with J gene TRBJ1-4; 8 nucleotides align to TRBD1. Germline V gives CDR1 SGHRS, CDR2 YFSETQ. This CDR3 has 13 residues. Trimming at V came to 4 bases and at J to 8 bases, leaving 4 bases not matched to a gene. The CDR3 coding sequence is TGCGCCAGCAGCCCGACAGGGGTCGAAAAACTGTTTTTT. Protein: CASSPTGVEKLFF. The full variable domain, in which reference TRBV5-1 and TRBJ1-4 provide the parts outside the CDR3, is KAGVTQTPRYLIKTRGQQVTLSCSPISGHRSVSWYQQTPGQGLQFLFEYFSETQRNKGNFPGRFSGRQFSNSRSEMNVSTLELGDSALYLCASSPTGVEKLFFGSGTQLSVL.

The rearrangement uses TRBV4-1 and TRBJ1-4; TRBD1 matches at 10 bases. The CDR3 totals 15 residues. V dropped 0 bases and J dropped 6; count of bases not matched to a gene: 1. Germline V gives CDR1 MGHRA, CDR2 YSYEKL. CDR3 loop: CASSQEGTGDEKLFF. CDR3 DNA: TGCGCCAGCAGCCAAGAAGGGACAGGGGATGAAAAACTGTTTTTT.

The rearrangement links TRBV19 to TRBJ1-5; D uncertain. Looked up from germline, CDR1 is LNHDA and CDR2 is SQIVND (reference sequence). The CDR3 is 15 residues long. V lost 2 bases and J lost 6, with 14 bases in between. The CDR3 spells CASSIIAGEGQPQHF. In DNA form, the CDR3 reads TGTGCCAGTAGTATAATTGCCGGGGAGGGTCAGCCCCAGCATTTT.